These 10 T cell receptor beta chains were all obtained from the same sample, sequenced in a study of blood T cell repertoires in COVID-19. Measured with immunoSEQ multiplex PCR; TCRdb has only the in-frame clones, and not every one. The repertoire holds nearly 200,000 clones, about 90% seen once, with about 0.72% in the top ten. Sequenced sample: peripheral blood. The receptor source for this set is a woman in her 70s with acute or convalescent COVID-19.

The gene calls are TRBV2 and TRBJ1-5; D not certain. The CDR3 length is 14 residues. Trimming took 8 bases from V and 3 from J, leaving 14 bases between them. Germline values: CDR1 SNHLY, CDR2 FYNNEI. The CDR3 sequence: CASAWSRNNQPQHF. CDR3 DNA sequence: TGTGCCAGCGCCTGGTCCAGGAACAATCAGCCCCAGCATTTT.

The table lists this clone with a count of one. The chain has TRBV10-1 and TRBJ1-2; TRBD1 agrees at 8 bases. J was trimmed by 1 base and V by 6 bases; bases with no gene match: 4. Germline V gene data show CDR1 as WNHNN and CDR2 as SYGVQD (reference sequence). The CDR3 has 14 amino acids. As DNA, the CDR3 is TGCGCCAGCAGCGGGACAGGCTATAACTATGGCTACACCTTC. Its protein is CASSGTGYNYGYTF.

The gene calls are TRBV6-5 and TRBJ1-6, with D possibly TRBD1 on 6 matching bases. This CDR3 comprises 15 residues. Germline values: CDR1 MNHEY, CDR2 SVGAGI. V was shortened by 7 bases and J by 3 bases, with 13 bases between the two germline ends. This CDR3 reads CASTLDRNYNSPLHF. CDR3 DNA: TGTGCCAGCACCCTCGACAGGAACTATAATTCACCCCTCCACTTT.

The genes are TRBV21-1 and TRBJ2-7; TRBD2, as called in the table, went unchecked against the DNA. TRBV21-1 is shown as a pseudogene. This CDR3 region has 14 residues. CDR3 nucleotides: TGTGCCAGCACCAAAGTGGAGGTGAGCTACGAGCAGTACTTC. Protein sequence: CASTKVEVSYEQYF.

This chain links TRBV18 with TRBJ1-1; D uncertain. Trimming shortened V by 7 bases and J by 7 bases, and 10 bases separated the two germline ends. Germline assignment: CDR1 KGHSH and CDR2 LQKENI. The CDR3 runs 11 residues. The CDR3 DNA is TGTGCCAGCTATGCGGTCAGTGAAGCTTTCTTT. Its translation is CASYAVSEAFF.

Here the CDR3 DNA reads TGCGCCAGCAGTGTAAAATCGAACACTGAAGCTTTCTTT. The encoded protein is CASSVKSNTEAFF. The V call is TRBV10-1, the J call TRBJ1-1; D is ambiguous. V lost 4 bases to trimming and J lost 1 base, with 7 bases between them. Germline V gives CDR1 WNHNN, CDR2 SYGVQD (reference sequence). The CDR3 runs to 13 residues.

The rearrangement joins TRBV7-3 to TRBJ2-1; D is perhaps TRBD1 (6 bases). This CDR3 is built from 17 residues. Germline assignment: CDR1 SGHTA and CDR2 FQGTGA. V lost 2 bases and J 2 bases, leaving 16 bases between the germline ends. The CDR3 coding sequence is TGTGCCAGCAGCTTAGGGACACGGGTAGGTGCCTACAATGAGCAGTTCTTC. It is translated as CASSLGTRVGAYNEQFF.

The chain carries TRBV18 and TRBJ2-5; D unclear. This CDR3 contains 13 residues. V lost 3 bases and J lost 3, with 8 bases in between. In germline, CDR1 is KGHSH, CDR2 LQKENI. CDR3 in DNA: TGTGCCAGCTCACCGAACAGCAAAGAGACCCAGTACTTC. Amino acid sequence: CASSPNSKETQYF.

The genes are TRBV5-1 and TRBJ1-1, with D uncertain. This CDR3 is 15 amino acids long. CDR1 and CDR2 (germline): SGHRS, YFSETQ. V dropped 2 bases and J dropped 4 bases, with 15 bases sitting between them. CDR3 loop: CASSLSDPGGTEAFF. The CDR3 coding sequence is TGCGCCAGCAGCTTATCGGACCCCGGAGGCACTGAAGCTTTCTTT.

The genes are TRBV11-3 and TRBJ2-2, with 10 bases fitting TRBD2. J was trimmed by 4 bases and V by 2 bases; bases with no gene match: 1. Germline values: CDR1 SGHNT, CDR2 YENEEA. The CDR3 contains 15 residues. The CDR3 region is CASSLLAGVTGELFF. In DNA form, the CDR3 reads TGTGCCAGCAGCTTACTAGCGGGGGTCACCGGGGAGCTGTTTTTT.